The T cell receptor (beta chain) described here comes from a study of beta chain features in type 1 diabetes. Study at large: Across all samples, over 85 million sorted cells were examined.

A note on this clone: The antigen remains unidentified.

cDNA synthesis used the whole RNA isolate, giving expressed TCRB sequences. Assay used: immunoSEQ multiplex PCR; TCRdb lists only in-frame clones, some missing. This repertoire shows 250,000 to 350,000 clones, roughly 9.6% found once; its top ten account for 0.015% to 0.02%. Losses at the gene ends were 3 bases for V and 5 bases for J; bases not matched to a gene: 6. In germline, CDR1 is SGHTA, CDR2 FQGNSA. The CDR3 is made up of 15 amino acids. A single heparinised draw of approximately 110 mL on average was taken per donor. A CD45RO/CCR7/CD25/CD127/CD95/CD27 panel sorted naive, central memory, regulatory and stem cell-like memory CD4+ cells. Broader study findings: The similarity of naive, central memory and Treg TCRB repertoires appeared greater among patients than among healthy donors.

The genes are TRBV7-2 and TRBJ2-2, with TRBD1 matching over 7 bases. This TCR was sampled from a woman in her thirties in good health. The sequencing sample was made of naive CD4+ T cells from blood. This CDR3 is CASSLKTGHTGELFF. For the CDR3, the DNA is TGTGCCAGCAGCTTGAAGACAGGGCATACCGGGGAGCTGTTTTTT.